A few counts support the clone carrying this T cell receptor beta chain. One entry per CDR3 protein results from TCRdb running MiXCR on the 5' RACE reads. Among a few hundred thousand distinct CDR3 sequences listed, about 15% were seen once. The CDR3 has 14 amino acids. Germline V gives CDR1 MDHEN, CDR2 SYDVKM. V dropped 2 bases and J dropped 0 bases, with 7 bases sitting between them. The data derive from a study of T-cell memory formation after mild COVID-19. The source is a man between 18 and 35 years old who had mild COVID-19 (a few samples of this study predate the infection). Cell type and time point are not known. The chain uses TRBV28 and TRBJ1-1; D gene uncertain. The sample was PBMCs or a T cell subset sorted from them (not recorded which). This CDR3 reads CASSLNRLNTEAFF. The CDR3 coding sequence is TGTGCCAGCAGTTTAAATCGGCTGAACACTGAAGCTTTCTTT.